This T cell receptor beta chain was sequenced during a study of blood T cell repertoires in COVID-19. Study context: Samples representing acute and convalescent COVID-19 were sourced from the United States, Italy and Spain.

Original processing methods: Estimated nucleated cell counts came from reference gene primer amplification. This table comes from immunoSEQ multiplex PCR, and its TCRdb copy is limited to in-frame clones, with some not included. The V and J calls and the clone size are those of that table, but D and trimming were determined from the DNA. This sample has some 38,000 clones, with around 85% found just once. This clone was picked up a small number of times. The material sequenced was peripheral blood. This clonotype was sampled from a man aged 55 to 69 with active or convalescent COVID-19.

CDR3 DNA sequence: TGTGCCAGCAGCCCAAGGAGGGGTGCGAGCACAGATACGCAGTATTTT. Translating gives CASSPRRGASTDTQYF. This chain joins TRBV11-2 and TRBJ2-3; possibly TRBD2 for D (6 bases). V was shortened by 5 bases and J by 0 bases, with 15 bases between the two germline ends. The CDR3 spans 16 residues. Germline V CDR1 and CDR2: SGHAT, FQNNGV.